This entry features one TCR beta chain sequence. Its specificity is not known. The data derive from a study of cytomegalovirus exposure and HLA in healthy donors. Study findings and constraints: Confirmation was obtained in vitro that a few CMV-associated chains are specific for CMV antigens.

Sequenced by immunoSEQ multiplex PCR; TCRdb stores in-frame clones only, minus some. The sample has approximately 150,000 clones, about 90% seen once. This CDR3 region has 13 residues. CDR1 is LNHDA and CDR2 is SQIVND in the germline V gene (reference sequence). V was trimmed by 5 bases and J by 2 bases, leaving 10 bases between them. This chain joins TRBV19 and TRBJ2-7; D is perhaps TRBD2 (6 bases). The clonotype originates from a woman under 30 in good health and CMV-seropositive. The specimen sequenced was PBMCs. The CDR3 DNA is TGTGCCAGTAGTGAGGGACTCACCTACGAGCAGTACTTC. It codes for CASSEGLTYEQYF. Full variable domain (remainder filled in from reference TRBV19 and TRBJ2-7): DGGITQSPKYLFRKEGQNVTLSCEQNLNHDAMYWYRQDPGQGLRLIYYSQIVNDFQKGDIAEGYSVSREKKESFPLTVTSAQKNPTAFYLCASSEGLTYEQYFGPGTRLTVT.